This TCR beta chain was sequenced for a study of CD8 T cells in Susac syndrome. In blood CD8+ and CD4+ T cells, TCR beta underwent sequencing. In the multiple sclerosis control group, patients were treatment-naive and had stable or active relapsing-remitting disease. The study, taken as a whole, reports: Only a relatively small number of individuals were included in the TCR sequencing and HLA analysis.

RNA amounts of about 0.5 to 1 ug underwent reverse transcription with random hexamers. Amplification of TCR beta CDR3 used immunoSEQ multiplex PCR across 54 Vbeta and 13 Jbeta. TCRdb fed the immunoSEQ multiplex PCR reads into MiXCR, producing one record per CDR3 protein. This table has 200,000 to 300,000 distinct CDR3 sequences, around 95% appearing once. A remark on this clonotype: Its cognate antigen is unknown.

This CDR3 spans 15 amino acids. Germline CDR1 and CDR2: LGHDT and YNNKEL (reference sequence). Deletions cut 6 bases from V and 0 bases from J, with 12 bases between. Sample: CD4+ T cells from PBMCs. The TCR originated in a human donor with multiple sclerosis. The chain has TRBV3-1 and TRBJ1-3; a possible D gene is TRBD1 (5 bases). The CDR3 region is CASSRQGNSGNTIYF. In nucleotides, the CDR3 is TGTGCCAGCAGTCGCCAGGGAAACTCTGGAAACACCATATATTTT.